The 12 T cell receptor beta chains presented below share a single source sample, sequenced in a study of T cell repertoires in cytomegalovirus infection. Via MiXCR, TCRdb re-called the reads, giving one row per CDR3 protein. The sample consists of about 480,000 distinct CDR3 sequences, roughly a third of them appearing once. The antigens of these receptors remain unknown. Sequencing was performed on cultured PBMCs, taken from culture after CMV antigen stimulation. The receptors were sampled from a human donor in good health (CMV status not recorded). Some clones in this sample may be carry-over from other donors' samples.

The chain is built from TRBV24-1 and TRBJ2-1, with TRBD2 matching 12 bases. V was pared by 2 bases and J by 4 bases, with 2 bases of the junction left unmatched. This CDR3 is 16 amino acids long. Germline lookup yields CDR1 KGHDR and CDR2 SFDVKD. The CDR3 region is CATSDSTSGRYNEQFF. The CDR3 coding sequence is TGTGCCACCAGTGATTCGACTAGCGGGAGATACAATGAGCAGTTCTTC.

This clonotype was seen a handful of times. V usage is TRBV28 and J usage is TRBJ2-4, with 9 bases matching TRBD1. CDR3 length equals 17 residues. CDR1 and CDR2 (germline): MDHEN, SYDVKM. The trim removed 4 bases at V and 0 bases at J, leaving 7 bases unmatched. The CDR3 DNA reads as TGTGCCAGCAGTTCGAGAAGACAGGGGGTAGCCAAAAACATTCAGTACTTC. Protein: CASSSRRQGVAKNIQYF.

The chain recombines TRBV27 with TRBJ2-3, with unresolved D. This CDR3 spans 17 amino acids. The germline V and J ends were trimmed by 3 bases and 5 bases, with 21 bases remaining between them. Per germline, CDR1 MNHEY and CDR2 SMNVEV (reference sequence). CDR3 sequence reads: CASSFLTGRSHGDTQYF. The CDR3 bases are TGTGCCAGCAGTTTCCTTACGGGCAGGTCCCACGGAGATACGCAGTATTTT.

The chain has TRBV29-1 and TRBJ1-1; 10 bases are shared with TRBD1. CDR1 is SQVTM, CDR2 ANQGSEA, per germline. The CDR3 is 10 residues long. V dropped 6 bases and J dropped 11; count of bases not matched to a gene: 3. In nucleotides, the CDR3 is TGCAGCGTCGCGGGACAGGGGGCTTTCTTT. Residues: CSVAGQGAFF.

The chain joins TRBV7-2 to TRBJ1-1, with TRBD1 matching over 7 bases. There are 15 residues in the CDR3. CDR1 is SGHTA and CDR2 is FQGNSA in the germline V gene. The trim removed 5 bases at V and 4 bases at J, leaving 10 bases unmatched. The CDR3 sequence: CASSGEGAGGTEAFF. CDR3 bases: TGTGCCAGCAGCGGAGAGGGGGCAGGGGGCACTGAAGCTTTCTTT.

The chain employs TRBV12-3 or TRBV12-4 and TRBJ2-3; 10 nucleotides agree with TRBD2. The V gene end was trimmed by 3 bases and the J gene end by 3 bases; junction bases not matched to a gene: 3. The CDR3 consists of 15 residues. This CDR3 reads CASSLLTSGTDTQYF. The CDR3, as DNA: TGTGCCAGCAGTTTGTTGACTAGCGGGACAGATACGCAGTATTTT.

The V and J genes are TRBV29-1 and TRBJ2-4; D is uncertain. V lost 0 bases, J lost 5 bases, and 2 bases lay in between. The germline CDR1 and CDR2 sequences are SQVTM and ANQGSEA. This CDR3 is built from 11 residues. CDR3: CSVEEQNIQYF. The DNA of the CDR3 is TGCAGCGTTGAAGAGCAAAACATTCAGTACTTC.

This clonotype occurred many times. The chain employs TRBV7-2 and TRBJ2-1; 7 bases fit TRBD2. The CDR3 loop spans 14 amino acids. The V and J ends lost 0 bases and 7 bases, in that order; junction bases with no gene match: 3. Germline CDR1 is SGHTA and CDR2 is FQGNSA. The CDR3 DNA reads TGTGCCAGCAGCTTAGCGGCGGGAGAAAATGAGCAGTTCTTC. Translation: CASSLAAGENEQFF.

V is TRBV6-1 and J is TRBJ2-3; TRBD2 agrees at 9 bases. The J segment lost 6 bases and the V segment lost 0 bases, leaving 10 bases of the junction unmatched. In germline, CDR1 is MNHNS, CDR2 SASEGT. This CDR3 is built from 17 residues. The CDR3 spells CASSEAPLAGITDTQYF. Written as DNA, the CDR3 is TGTGCCAGCAGTGAAGCGCCGCTAGCGGGAATCACGGATACGCAGTATTTT.

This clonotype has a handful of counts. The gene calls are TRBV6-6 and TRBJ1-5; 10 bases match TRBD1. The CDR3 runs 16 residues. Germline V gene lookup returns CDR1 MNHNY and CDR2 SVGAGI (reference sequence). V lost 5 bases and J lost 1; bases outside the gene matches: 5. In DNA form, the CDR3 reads TGTGCCAGCAGTGGACAGGGGGGTCGGAGCAATCAGCCCCAGCATTTT. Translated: CASSGQGGRSNQPQHF.

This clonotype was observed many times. CDR3: CASSRRTSGGYYEQYF. The CDR3 region has the DNA TGTGCCAGCAGTCGCCGGACTAGCGGGGGATATTACGAGCAGTACTTC. The chain is built from TRBV28 and TRBJ2-7, with 13 bases identical to TRBD2. CDR1 and CDR2 from the germline V gene are MDHEN and SYDVKM. The CDR3 has 16 residues. V lost 5 bases, J lost 4 bases, and 8 bases stayed unmatched.

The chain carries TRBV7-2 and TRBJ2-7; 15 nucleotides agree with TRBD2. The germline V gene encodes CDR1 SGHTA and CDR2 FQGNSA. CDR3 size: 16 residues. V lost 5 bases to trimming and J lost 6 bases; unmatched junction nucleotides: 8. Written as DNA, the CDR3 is TGTGCCAGCAGCCCCGGGACTAGCGGGAGGTTGGGCGAGCAGTACTTC. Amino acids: CASSPGTSGRLGEQYF.